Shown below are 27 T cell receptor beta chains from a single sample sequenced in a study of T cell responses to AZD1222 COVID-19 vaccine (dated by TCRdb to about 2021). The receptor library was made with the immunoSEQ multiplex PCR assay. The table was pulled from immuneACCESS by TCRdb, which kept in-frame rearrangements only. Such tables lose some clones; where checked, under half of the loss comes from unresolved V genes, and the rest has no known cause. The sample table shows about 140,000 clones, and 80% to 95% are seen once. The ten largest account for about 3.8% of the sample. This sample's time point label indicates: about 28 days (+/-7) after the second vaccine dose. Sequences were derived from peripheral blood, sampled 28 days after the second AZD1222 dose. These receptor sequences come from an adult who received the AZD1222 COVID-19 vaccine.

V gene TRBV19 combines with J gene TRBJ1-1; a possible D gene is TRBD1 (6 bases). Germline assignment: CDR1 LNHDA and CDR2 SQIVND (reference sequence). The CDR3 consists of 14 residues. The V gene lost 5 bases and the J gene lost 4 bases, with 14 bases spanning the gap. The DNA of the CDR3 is TGTGCCAGTAGTTATACAAGGGGGAGCACTGAAGCTTTCTTT. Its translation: CASSYTRGSTEAFF.

The CDR3 coding sequence is TGTGCCACCATCACTCAGCGCCGAGGCGTGGGAACCCAGTACTTC. Translation gives CATITQRRGVGTQYF. The chain links TRBV24-1 to TRBJ2-5; D uncertain. Germline V gives CDR1 KGHDR, CDR2 SFDVKD. Trimming took 8 bases from V and 8 from J, leaving 23 bases between them. The CDR3 runs to 15 residues.

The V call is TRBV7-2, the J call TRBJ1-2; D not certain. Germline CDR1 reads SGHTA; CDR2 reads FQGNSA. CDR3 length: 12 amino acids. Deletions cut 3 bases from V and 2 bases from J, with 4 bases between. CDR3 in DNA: TGTGCCAGCAGCTTGGGGAACTATGGCTACACCTTC. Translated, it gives CASSLGNYGYTF.

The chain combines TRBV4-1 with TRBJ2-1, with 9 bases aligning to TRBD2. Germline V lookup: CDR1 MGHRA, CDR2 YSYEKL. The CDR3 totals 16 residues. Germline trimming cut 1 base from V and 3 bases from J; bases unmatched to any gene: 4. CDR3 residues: CASSQGAGGVYNEQFF. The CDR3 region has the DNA TGCGCCAGCAGCCAAGGGGCGGGAGGGGTCTACAATGAGCAGTTCTTC.

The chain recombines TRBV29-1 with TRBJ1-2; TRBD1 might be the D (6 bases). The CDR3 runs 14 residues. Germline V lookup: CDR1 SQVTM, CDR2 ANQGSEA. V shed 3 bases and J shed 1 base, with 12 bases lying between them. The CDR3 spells CSVDRTAFNYGYTF. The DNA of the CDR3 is TGCAGCGTTGACCGGACAGCATTTAACTATGGCTACACCTTC.

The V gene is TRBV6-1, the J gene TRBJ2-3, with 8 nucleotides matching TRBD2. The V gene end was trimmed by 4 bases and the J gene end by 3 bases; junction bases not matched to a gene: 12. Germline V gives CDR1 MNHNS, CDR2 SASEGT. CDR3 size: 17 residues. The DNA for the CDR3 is TGTGCCAGCAGTGCCCCTCCTTTAGCGGGAAAGACAGATACGCAGTATTTT. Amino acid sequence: CASSAPPLAGKTDTQYF.

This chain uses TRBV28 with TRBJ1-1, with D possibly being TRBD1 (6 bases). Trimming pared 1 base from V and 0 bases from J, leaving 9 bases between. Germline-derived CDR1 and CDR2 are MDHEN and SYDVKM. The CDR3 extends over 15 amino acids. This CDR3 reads CASSLSRGMNTEAFF. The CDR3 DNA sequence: TGTGCCAGCAGTTTATCTAGGGGGATGAACACTGAAGCTTTCTTT.

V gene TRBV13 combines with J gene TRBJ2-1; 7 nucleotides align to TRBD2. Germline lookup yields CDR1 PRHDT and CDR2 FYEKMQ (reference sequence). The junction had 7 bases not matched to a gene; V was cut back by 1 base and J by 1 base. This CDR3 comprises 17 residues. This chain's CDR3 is CASSLALGTKSYNEQFF. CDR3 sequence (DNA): TGTGCCAGCAGCTTAGCCCTAGGGACTAAGTCCTACAATGAGCAGTTCTTC.

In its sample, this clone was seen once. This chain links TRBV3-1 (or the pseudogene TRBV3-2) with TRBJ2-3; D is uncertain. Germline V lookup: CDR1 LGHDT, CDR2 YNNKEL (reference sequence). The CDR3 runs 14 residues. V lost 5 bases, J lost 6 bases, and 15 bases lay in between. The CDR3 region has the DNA TGTGCCAGCAGCACGACACGTGAGGCGGATACGCAGTATTTT. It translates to CASSTTREADTQYF.

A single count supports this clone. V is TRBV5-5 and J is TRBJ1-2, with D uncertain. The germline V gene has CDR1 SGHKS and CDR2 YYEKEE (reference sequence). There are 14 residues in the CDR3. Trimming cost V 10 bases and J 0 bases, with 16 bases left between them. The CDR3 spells CAPTALPPNYGYTF. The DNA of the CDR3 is TGTGCCCCTACGGCCCTGCCCCCTAACTATGGCTACACCTTC.

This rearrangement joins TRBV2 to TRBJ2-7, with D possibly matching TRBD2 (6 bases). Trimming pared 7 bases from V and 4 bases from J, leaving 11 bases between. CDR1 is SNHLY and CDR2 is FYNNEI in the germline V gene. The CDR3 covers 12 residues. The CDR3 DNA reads TGTGCCAGCATTGGGGGGATTTACGAGCAGTACTTC. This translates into CASIGGIYEQYF.

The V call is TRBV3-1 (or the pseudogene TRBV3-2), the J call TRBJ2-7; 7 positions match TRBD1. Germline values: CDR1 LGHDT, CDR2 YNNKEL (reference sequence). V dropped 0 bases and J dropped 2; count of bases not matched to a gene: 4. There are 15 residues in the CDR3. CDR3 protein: CASSQEDRAAYEQYF. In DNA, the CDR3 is TGTGCCAGCAGCCAAGAAGACAGGGCCGCCTACGAGCAGTACTTC.

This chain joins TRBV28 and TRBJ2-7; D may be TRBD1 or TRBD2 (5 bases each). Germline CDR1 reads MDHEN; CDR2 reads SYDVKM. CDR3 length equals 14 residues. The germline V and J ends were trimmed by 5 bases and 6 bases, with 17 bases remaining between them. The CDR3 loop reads CASSISPGQGEQYF. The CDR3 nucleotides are TGTGCCAGCAGTATCTCGCCGGGGCAGGGCGAGCAGTACTTC.

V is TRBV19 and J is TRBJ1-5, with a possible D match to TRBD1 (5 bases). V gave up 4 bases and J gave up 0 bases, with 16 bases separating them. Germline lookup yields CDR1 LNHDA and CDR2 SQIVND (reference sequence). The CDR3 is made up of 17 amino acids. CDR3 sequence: CASSNSRQPYSNQPQHF. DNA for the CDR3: TGTGCCAGTAGTAATTCTCGACAGCCCTATAGCAATCAGCCCCAGCATTTT.

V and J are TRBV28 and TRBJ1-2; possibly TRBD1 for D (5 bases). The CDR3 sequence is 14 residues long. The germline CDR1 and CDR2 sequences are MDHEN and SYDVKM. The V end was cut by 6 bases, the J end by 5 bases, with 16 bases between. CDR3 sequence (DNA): TGTGCCAGCAGCCGTAGGGACCGAGCGTATGGCTACACCTTC. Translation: CASSRRDRAYGYTF.

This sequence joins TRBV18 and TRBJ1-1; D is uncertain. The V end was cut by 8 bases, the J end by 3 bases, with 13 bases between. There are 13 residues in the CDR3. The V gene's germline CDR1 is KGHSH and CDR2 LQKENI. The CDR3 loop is CASLDNPDTEAFF. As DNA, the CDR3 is TGTGCCAGCCTTGACAACCCTGACACTGAAGCTTTCTTT.

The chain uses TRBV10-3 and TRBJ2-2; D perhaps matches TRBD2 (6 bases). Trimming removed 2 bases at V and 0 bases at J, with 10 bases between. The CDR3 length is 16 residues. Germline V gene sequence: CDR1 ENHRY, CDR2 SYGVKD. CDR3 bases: TGTGCCATCAGTGAGAGTAGCGGCCCGAACACCGGGGAGCTGTTTTTT. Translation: CAISESSGPNTGELFF.

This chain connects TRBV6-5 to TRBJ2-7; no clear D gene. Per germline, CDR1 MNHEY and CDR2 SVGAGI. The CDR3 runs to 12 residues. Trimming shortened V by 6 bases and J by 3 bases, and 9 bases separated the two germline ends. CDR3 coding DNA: TGTGCCAGCAGCTTAAATAACTACGAGCAGTACTTC. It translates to CASSLNNYEQYF.

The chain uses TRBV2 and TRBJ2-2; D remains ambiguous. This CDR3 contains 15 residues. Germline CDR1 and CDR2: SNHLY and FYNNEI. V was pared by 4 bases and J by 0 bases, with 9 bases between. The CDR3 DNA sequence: TGTGCCAGCAGTGGCCGGGCCCCGAACACCGGGGAGCTGTTTTTT. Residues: CASSGRAPNTGELFF. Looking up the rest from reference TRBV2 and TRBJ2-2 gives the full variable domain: EPEVTQTPSHQVTQMGQEVILRCVPISNHLYFYWYRQILGQKVEFLVSFYNNEISEKSEIFDDQFSVERPDGSNFTLKIRSTKLEDSAMYFCASSGRAPNTGELFFGEGSRLTVL.

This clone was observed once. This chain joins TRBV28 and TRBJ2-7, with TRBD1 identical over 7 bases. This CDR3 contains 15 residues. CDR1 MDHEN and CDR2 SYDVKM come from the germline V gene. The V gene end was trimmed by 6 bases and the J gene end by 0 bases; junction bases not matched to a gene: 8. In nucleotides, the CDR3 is TGTGCCAGCAGAAGACAGGGTCTGCCCTCCTACGAGCAGTACTTC. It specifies CASRRQGLPSYEQYF. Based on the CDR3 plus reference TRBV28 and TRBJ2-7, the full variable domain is DVKVTQSSRYLVKRTGEKVFLECVQDMDHENMFWYRQDPGLGLRLIYFSYDVKMKEKGDIPEGYSVSREKKERFSLILESASTNQTSMYLCASRRQGLPSYEQYFGPGTRLTVT.

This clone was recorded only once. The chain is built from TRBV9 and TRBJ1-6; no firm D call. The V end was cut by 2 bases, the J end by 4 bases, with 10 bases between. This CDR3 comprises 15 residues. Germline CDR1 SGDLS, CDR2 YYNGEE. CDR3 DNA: TGTGCCAGCAGCGTGGGTAGTGGTTATAATTCACCCCTCCACTTT. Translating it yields CASSVGSGYNSPLHF.

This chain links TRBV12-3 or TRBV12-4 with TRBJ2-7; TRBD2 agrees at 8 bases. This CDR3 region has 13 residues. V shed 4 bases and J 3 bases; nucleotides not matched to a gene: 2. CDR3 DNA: TGTGCCAGCAGTTCGGGACTAGTCTACGAGCAGTACTTC. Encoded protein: CASSSGLVYEQYF.

CDR3 sequence: CASSEAALSVAFF. The CDR3 DNA is TGTGCCAGCAGTGAAGCAGCCCTCTCGGTAGCTTTCTTT. J is TRBJ1-1 and V is TRBV6-1, with unresolved D. V was cut by 0 bases and J by 10 bases, with 12 bases left in between. The CDR3 is 13 residues long. Germline CDR1 reads MNHNS; CDR2 reads SASEGT.

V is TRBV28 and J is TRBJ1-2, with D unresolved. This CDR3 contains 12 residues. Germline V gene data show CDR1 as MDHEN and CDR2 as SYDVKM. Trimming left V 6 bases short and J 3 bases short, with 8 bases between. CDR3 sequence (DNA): TGTGCCAGCAGGGGCCCCGACTATGGCTACACCTTC. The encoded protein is CASRGPDYGYTF.

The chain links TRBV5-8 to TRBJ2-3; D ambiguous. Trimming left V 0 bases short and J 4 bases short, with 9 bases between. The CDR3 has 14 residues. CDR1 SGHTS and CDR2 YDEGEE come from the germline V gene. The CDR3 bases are TGTGCCAGCAGCTTGGGGTCCTCAGCAGATACGCAGTATTTT. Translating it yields CASSLGSSADTQYF.

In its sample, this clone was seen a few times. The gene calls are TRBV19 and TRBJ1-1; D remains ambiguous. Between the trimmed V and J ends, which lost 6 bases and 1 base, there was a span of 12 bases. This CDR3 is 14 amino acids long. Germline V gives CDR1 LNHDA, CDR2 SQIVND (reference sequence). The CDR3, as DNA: TGTGCCAGTAGACCCACCGCCAAGAACACTGAAGCTTTCTTT. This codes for CASRPTAKNTEAFF.

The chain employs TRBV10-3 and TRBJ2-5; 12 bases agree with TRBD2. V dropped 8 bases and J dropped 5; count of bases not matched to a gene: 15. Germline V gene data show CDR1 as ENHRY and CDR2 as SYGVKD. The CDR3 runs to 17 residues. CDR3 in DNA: TGTGCCATCTCTGCCCTGACTAGCGGGAGTGTTCGGGAGACCCAGTACTTC. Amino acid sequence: CAISALTSGSVRETQYF.